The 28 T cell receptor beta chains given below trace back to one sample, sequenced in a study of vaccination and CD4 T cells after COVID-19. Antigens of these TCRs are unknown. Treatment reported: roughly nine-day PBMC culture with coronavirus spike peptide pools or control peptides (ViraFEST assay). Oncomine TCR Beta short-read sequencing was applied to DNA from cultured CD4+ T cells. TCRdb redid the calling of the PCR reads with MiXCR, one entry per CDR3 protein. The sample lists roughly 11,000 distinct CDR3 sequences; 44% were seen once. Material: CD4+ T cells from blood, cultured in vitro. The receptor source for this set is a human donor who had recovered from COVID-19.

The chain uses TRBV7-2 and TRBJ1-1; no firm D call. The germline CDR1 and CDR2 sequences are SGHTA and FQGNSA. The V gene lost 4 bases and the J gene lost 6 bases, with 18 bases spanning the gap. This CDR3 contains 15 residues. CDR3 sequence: CASSSRLPSVAEAFF. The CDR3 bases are TGTGCCAGCAGCTCTAGGCTACCGTCGGTCGCTGAAGCTTTCTTT.

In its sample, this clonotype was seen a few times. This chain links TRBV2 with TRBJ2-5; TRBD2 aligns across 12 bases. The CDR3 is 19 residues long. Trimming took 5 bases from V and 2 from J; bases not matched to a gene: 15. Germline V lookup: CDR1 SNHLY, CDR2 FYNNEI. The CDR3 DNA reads TGTGCCAGCAGTCGTCGAGGACTAGCGGGATCACTCGAACAAGAGACCCAGTACTTC. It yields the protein CASSRRGLAGSLEQETQYF.

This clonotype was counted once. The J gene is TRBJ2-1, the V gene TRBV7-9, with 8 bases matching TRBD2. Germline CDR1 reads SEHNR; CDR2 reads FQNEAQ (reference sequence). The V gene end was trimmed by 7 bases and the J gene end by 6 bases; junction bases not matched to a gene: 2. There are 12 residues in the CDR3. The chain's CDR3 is CASIGRGNEQFF. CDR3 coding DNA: TGTGCCAGCATCGGGAGGGGCAATGAGCAGTTCTTC.

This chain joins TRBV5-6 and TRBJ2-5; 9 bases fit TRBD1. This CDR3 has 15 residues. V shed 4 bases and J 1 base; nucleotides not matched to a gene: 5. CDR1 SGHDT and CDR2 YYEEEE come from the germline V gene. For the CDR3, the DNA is TGTGCCAGCAGCATACCGGGACAGGGCCAAGAGACCCAGTACTTC. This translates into CASSIPGQGQETQYF. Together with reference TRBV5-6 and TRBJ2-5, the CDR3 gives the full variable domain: DAGVTQSPTHLIKTRGQQVTLRCSPKSGHDTVSWYQQALGQGPQFIFQYYEEEERQRGNFPDRFSGHQFPNYSSELNVNALLLGDSALYLCASSIPGQGQETQYFGPGTRLLVL.

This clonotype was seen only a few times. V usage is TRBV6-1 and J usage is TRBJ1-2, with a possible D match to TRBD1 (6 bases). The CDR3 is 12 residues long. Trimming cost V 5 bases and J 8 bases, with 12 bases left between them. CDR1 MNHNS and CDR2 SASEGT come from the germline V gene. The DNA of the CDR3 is TGTGCCAGCAGTCCAACAGGGTTAGGCTACACCTTC. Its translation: CASSPTGLGYTF.

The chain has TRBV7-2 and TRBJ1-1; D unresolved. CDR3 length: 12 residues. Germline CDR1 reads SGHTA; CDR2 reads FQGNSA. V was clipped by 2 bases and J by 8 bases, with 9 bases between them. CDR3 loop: CASSLWRGEAFF. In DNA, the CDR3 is TGTGCCAGCAGCTTATGGCGGGGAGAAGCTTTCTTT.

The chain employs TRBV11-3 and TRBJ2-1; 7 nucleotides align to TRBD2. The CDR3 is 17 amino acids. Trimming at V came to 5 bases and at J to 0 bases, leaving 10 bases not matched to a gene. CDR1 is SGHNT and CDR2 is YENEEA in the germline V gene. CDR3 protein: CASSQSLAPSSYNEQFF. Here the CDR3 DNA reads TGTGCCAGCAGCCAATCACTAGCGCCGAGCTCCTACAATGAGCAGTTCTTC. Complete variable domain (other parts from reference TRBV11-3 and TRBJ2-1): EAGVVQSPRYKIIEKKQPVAFWCNPISGHNTLYWYLQNLGQGPELLIRYENEEAVDDSQLPKDRFSAERLKGVDSTLKIQPAELGDSAVYLCASSQSLAPSSYNEQFFGPGTRLTVL.

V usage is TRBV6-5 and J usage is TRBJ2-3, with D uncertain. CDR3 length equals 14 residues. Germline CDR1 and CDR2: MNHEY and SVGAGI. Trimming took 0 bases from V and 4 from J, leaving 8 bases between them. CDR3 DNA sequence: TGTGCCAGCAGTTACTCAGGCCCCCCAGATACGCAGTATTTT. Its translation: CASSYSGPPDTQYF.

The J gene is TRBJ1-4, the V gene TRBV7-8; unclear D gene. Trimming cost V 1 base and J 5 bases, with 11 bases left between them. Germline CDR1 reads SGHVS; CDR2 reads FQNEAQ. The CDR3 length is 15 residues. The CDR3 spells CASSLENSPNEKLFF. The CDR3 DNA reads TGTGCCAGCAGCTTAGAGAACAGCCCGAATGAAAAACTGTTTTTT.

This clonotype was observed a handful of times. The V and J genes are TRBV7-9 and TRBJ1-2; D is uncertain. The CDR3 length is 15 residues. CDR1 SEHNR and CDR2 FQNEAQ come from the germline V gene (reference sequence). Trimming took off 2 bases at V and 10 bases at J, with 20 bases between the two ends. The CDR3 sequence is CASSLTDGETSPYTF. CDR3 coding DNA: TGTGCCAGCAGCTTAACCGACGGAGAAACTAGTCCCTACACCTTC.

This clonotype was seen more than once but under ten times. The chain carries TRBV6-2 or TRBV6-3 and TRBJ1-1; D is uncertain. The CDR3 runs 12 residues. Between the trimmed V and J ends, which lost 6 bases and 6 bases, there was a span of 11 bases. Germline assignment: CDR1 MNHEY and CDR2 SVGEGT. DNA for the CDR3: TGTGCCAGCAGGACCCACGCGGCTGAAGCTTTCTTT. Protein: CASRTHAAEAFF.

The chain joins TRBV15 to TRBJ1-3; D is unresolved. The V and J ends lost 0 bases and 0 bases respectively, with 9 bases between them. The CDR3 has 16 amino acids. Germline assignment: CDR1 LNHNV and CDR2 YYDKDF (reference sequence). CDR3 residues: CATSREVRSSGNTIYF. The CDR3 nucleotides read TGTGCCACCAGCAGAGAGGTCCGGAGCTCTGGAAACACCATATATTTT.

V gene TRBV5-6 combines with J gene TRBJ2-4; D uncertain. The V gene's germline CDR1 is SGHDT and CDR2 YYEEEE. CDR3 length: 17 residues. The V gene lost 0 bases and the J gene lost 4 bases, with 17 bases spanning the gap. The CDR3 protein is CASSLGTIWGSKNIQYF. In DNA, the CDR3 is TGTGCCAGCAGCTTGGGTACTATTTGGGGATCTAAAAACATTCAGTACTTC.

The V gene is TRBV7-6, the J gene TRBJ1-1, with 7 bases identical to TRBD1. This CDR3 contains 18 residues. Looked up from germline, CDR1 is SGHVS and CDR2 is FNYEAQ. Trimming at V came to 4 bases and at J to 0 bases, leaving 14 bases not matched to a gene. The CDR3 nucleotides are TGTGCCAGCAGCTCATCCAGGGGGGCAGGGACTTTGAACACTGAAGCTTTCTTT. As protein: CASSSSRGAGTLNTEAFF.

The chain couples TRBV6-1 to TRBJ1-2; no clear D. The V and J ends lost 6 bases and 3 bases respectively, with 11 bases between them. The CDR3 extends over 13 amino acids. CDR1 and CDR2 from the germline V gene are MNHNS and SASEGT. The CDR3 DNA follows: TGTGCCAGCAGGCATACAAGGGACTATGGCTACACCTTC. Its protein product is CASRHTRDYGYTF.

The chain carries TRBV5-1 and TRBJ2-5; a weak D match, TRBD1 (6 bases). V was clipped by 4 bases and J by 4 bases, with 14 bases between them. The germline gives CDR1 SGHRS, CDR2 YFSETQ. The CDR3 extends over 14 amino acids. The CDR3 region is CASSEGGTGETQYF. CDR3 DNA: TGCGCCAGCAGCGAAGGGGGAACCGGAGAGACCCAGTACTTC.

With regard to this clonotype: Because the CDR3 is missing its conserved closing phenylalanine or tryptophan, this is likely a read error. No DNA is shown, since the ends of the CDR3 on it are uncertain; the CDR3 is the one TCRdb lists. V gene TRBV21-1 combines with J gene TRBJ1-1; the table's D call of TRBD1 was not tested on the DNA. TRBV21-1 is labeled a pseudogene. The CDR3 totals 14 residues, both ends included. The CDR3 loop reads CASSALPVGTEAFL.

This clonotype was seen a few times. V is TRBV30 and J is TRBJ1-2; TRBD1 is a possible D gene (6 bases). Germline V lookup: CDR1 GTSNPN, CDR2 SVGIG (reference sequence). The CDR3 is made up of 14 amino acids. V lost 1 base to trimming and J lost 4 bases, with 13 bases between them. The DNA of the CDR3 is TGTGCCTGGAGTGGGGGGGCGAAGGCCTATGGCTACACCTTC. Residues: CAWSGGAKAYGYTF.

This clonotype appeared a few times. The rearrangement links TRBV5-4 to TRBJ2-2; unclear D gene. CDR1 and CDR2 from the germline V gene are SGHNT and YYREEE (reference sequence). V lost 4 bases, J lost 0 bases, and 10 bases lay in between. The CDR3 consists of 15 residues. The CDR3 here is CASSQALTNTGELFF. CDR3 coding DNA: TGTGCCAGCAGCCAGGCCCTTACGAACACCGGGGAGCTGTTTTTT.

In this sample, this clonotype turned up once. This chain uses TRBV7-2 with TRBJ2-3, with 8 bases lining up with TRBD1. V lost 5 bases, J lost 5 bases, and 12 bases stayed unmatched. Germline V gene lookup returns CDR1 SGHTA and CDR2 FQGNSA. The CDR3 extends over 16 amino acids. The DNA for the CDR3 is TGTGCCAGCAGCCAAAACGGACAGGGAGTTGTAGATACGCAGTATTTT. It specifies CASSQNGQGVVDTQYF.

CDR3 protein: CASSSKGRGSSTDTQYF. The CDR3 region has the DNA TGTGCCAGCAGCTCCAAAGGACGGGGGTCTAGCACAGATACGCAGTATTTT. The chain links TRBV7-2 to TRBJ2-3, with a possible D match to TRBD2 (6 bases). The germline CDR1 and CDR2 sequences are SGHTA and FQGNSA. V was pared by 4 bases and J by 0 bases, with 17 bases between. CDR3 size: 17 residues.

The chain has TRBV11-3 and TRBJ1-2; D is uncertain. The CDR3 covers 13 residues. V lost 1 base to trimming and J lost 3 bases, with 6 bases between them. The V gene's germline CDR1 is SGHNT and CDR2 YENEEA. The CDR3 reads CASSLVGDYGYTF. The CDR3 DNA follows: TGTGCCAGCAGCTTAGTTGGTGACTATGGCTACACCTTC.

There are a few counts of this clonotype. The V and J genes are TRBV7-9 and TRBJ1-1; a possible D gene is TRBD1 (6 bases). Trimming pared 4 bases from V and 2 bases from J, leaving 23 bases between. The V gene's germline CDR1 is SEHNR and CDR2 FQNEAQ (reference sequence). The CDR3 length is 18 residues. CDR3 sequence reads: CASSSQGRGGPTNTEAFF. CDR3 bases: TGTGCCAGCAGCTCCCAGGGAAGGGGGGGACCCACTAACACTGAAGCTTTCTTT.

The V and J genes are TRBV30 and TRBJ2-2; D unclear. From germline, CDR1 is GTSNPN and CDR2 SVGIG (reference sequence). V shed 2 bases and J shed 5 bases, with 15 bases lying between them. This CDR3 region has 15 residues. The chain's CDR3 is CAWSPMGQETGELFF. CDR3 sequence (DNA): TGTGCCTGGAGTCCGATGGGCCAGGAGACCGGGGAGCTGTTTTTT.

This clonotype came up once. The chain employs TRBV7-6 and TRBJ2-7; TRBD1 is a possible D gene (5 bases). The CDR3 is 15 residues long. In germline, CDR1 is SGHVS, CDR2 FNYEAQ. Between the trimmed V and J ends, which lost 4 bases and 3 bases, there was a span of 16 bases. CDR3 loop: CASSSYQGRDYEQYF. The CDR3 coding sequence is TGTGCCAGCAGCTCCTATCAGGGCAGGGACTACGAGCAGTACTTC.

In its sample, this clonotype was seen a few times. CDR3 residues: CSAPPPGSQNEQFF. The DNA for the CDR3 is TGCAGTGCTCCCCCTCCGGGATCCCAAAATGAGCAGTTCTTC. The chain recombines TRBV20-1 with TRBJ2-1; D might be TRBD2 (5 bases). Trimming pared 5 bases from V and 7 bases from J, leaving 18 bases between. This CDR3 has 14 amino acids. Germline CDR1 DFQATT, CDR2 SNEGSKA (reference sequence).

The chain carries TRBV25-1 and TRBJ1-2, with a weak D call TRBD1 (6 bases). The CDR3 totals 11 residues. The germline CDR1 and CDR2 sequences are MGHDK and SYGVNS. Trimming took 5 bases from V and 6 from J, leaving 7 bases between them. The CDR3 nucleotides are TGTGCCAGCAGTACAGGGAATGGCTACACCTTC. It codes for CASSTGNGYTF.

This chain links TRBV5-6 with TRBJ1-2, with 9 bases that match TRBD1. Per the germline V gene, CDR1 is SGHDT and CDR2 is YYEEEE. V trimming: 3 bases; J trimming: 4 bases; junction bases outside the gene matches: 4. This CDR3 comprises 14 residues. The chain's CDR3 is CASSWGQGGYGYTF. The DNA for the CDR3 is TGTGCCAGCAGCTGGGGACAGGGAGGCTATGGCTACACCTTC.